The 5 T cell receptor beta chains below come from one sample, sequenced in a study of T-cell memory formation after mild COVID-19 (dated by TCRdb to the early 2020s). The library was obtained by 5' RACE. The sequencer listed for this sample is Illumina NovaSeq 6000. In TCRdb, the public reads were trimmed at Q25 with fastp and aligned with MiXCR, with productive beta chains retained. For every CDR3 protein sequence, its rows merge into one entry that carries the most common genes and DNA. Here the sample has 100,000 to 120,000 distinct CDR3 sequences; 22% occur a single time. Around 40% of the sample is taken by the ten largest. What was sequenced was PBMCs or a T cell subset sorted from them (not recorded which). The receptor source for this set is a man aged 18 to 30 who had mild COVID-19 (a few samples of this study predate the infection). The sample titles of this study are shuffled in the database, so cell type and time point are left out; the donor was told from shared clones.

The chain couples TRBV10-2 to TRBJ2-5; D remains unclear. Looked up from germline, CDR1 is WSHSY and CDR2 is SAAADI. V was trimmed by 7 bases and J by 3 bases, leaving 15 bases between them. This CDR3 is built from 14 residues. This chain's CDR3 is CASTKVGLEETQYF. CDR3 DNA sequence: TGCGCCAGCACTAAGGTGGGGTTAGAAGAGACCCAGTACTTC.

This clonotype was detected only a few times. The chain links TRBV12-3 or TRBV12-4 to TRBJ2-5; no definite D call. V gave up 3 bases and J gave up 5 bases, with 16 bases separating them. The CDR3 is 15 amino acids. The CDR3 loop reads CASSFTLDIQETQYF. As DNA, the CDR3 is TGTGCCAGCAGTTTTACCCTCGACATCCAGGAGACCCAGTACTTC.

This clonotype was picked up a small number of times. CDR3 nucleotide sequence: TGCAGTGCTAGAGATACAACGAACAATGAGCAGTTCTTC. Encoded protein: CSARDTTNNEQFF. This chain connects TRBV20-1 to TRBJ2-1; D remains unclear. The CDR3 loop spans 13 amino acids. The V end was cut by 0 bases, the J end by 5 bases, with 8 bases between. Germline V lookup: CDR1 DFQATT, CDR2 SNEGSKA (reference sequence).

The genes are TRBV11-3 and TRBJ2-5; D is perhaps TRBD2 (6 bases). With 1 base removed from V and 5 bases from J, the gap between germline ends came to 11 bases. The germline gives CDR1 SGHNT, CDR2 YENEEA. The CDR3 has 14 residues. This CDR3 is CASSLVGGDETQYF. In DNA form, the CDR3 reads TGTGCCAGCAGCTTAGTGGGGGGAGACGAGACCCAGTACTTC.

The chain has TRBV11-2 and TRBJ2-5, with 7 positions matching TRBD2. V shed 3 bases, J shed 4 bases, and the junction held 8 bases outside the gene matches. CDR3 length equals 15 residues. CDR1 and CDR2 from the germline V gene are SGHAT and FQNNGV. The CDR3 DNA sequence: TGTGCCAGCAGCTTCCGGGGGAGGGAAGGAGAGACCCAGTACTTC. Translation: CASSFRGREGETQYF.